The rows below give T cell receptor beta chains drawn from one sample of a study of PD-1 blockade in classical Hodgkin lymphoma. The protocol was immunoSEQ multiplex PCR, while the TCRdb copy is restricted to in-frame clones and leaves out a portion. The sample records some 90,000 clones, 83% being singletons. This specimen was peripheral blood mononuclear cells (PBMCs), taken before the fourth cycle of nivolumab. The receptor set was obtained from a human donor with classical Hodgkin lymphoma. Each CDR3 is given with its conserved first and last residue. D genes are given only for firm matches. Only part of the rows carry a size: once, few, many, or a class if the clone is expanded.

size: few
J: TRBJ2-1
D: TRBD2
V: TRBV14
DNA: TGTGCCAGCAGCCAACCGGGACTAGCTCCAAATGAGCAGTTCTTC
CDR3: CASSQPGLAPNEQFF

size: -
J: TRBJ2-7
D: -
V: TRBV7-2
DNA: TGTGCCAGCAGCTTAAACGGGCGCGGGACGGGATCGTACGAGCAGTACTTC
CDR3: CASSLNGRGTGSYEQYF

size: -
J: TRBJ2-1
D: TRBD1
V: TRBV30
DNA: TGTGCCTGGAAAAGGACAGGTCGCGATGAGCAGTTCTTC
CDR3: CAWKRTGRDEQFF

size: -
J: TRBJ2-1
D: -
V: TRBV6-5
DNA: TGTGCCAGCAGTTACTCGAGAGAGACTCCAGCAAATGAGCAGTTCTTC
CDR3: CASSYSRETPANEQFF

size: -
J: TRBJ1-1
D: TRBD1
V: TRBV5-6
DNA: TGTGCCAGCAGGCCGACAGGGGGCTACACTGAAGCTTTCTTT
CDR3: CASRPTGGYTEAFF

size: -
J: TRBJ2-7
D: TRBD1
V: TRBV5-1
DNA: TGCGCCAGCAGCCCGAAGCCCGGGACAGGGCTTTACGAGCAGTACTTC
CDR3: CASSPKPGTGLYEQYF

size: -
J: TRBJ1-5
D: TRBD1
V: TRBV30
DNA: TGTGCCTGGAGTGTACGCCCTACAGGGGGCTCTGGAGGTCAGCCCCAGCATTTT
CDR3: CAWSVRPTGGSGGQPQHF

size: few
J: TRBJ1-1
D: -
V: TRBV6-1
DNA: TGTGCCAGCAGTGAACTCCCCGTAGGAATAGGAACTGAAGCTTTCTTT
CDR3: CASSELPVGIGTEAFF

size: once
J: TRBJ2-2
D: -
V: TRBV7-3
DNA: TGTGCCAGCAGGGCGACACAACCCACCGGGGAGCTGTTTTTT
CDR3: CASRATQPTGELFF

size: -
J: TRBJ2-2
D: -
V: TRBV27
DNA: TGTGCCAGCAGGACCGTAGACAGAAGGGGGGGGGAGCTGTTTTTT
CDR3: CASRTVDRRGGELFF

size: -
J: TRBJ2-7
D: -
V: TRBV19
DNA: TGTGCCAGTAGTATAGATCCCTACAGGGACGGGGGCTCCTACGAGCAGTACTTC
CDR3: CASSIDPYRDGGSYEQYF

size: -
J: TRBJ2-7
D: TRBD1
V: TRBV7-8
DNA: TGTGCCAGCAGTAGACAGGGGGCGCGCTTGGACGAGCAGTACTTC
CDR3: CASSRQGARLDEQYF

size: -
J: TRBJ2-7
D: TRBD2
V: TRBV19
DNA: TGTGCCAGTAGCCAGCCGTCCCCGGGACTAGCGGGGCCGGGGTGGCAGTACTTC
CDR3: CASSQPSPGLAGPGWQYF

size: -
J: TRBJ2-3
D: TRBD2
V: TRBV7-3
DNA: TGTGCCAGCAGCCCCCGACTAGCGGGAGTAGGCACAGATACGCAGTATTTT
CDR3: CASSPRLAGVGTDTQYF

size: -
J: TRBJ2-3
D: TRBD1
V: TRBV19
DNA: TGTGCCAGTAACCCGAGACGGGACAGGGCCCGAGATACGCAGTATTTT
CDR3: CASNPRRDRARDTQYF

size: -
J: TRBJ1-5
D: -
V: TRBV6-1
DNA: TGTGCCAGCACTATATCCCAGGCAGCAAGGGAGCCCCAGCATTTT
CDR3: CASTISQAAREPQHF

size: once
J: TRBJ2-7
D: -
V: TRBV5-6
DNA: TGTGCCAGCAGCTCTACGGGAAGGTACGAGCAGTACTTC
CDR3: CASSSTGRYEQYF

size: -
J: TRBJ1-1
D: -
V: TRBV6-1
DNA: TGTGCCAGCAGGGCCTGGATGGGGGATGAAGCTTTCTTT
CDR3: CASRAWMGDEAFF

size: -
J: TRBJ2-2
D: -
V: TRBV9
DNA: TGTGCCAGCAGCGTAGGGCAGCCCACCGGGGAGCTGTTTTTT
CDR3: CASSVGQPTGELFF

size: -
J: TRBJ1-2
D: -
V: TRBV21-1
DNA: TGTGCCAGCAGCAAAGGCACATTCTATGGCTACACCTTC
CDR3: CASSKGTFYGYTF

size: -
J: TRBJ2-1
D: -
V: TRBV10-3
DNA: TGTGCCATCAGTGTAGATTTCTCGGGGAGTCTCTACAATGAGCAGTTCTTC
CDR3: CAISVDFSGSLYNEQFF

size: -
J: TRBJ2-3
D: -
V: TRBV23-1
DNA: TGCGCCAGCAGTCAATCCTGGGGATTCACAGATACGCAGTATTTT
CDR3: CASSQSWGFTDTQYF

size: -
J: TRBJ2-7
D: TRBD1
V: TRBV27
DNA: TGTGCCAGCAGTTTAGCCCGGACAGGGCCCTCCTACGAGCAGTACTTC
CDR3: CASSLARTGPSYEQYF